This entry concerns a single TCR beta chain. Its antigen is currently unknown. Unique molecular identifiers were affixed to single, distinct cDNA molecules. A single record per CDR3 protein comes from TCRdb applying MiXCR to the 5' RACE reads. The repertoire holds about 90,000 distinct CDR3 sequences, with over 9.5% as singletons. This record comes from a study of early T cells in non-severe SARS-CoV-2 infection. Study background: Chains were unpaired, as sequencing was done on bulk RNA from unsorted whole blood. The study, taken as a whole, reports: Missing private and CD4 specificities, VDJdb matching favored anti-spike CD8 responses.

The CDR3 consists of 16 residues. This chain connects TRBV21-1 to TRBJ1-6. TRBV21-1 is a documented pseudogene. The clonotype originates from an adult who was a healthcare worker with PCR-confirmed SARS-CoV-2 infection or an uninfected control (not recorded which). Sequences were derived from whole blood, sampled at baseline. The CDR3 here is CASSPHEGRYNSPLHF. CDR3 DNA: TGTGCCAGCAGCCCGCACGAGGGCAGGTATAATTCACCCCTCCACTTT.